Below, 3 T cell receptor beta chains from the same sample are listed, as sequenced in a study of CD8+CD57+ T cells in acquired aplastic anemia. Sequencing involved patients with CD8+CD57+ cell expansion previously shown by flow cytometry. It was genomic DNA that served as the template for profiling TCR beta VDJ and CDR3. Via MiXCR, TCRdb re-called the reads, giving one row per CDR3 protein. The sample records approximately 190,000 distinct CDR3 sequences, under 55% being singletons. The sample comprised sorted CD4+, CD8+, or CD8+CD57+ T cells (not recorded which) from PBMCs. All receptors derive from a human donor with aplastic anemia.

Here the CDR3 DNA reads TGTGCCAGCAGTGAATATACGGGTGATGGCTACACCTTC. Protein: CASSEYTGDGYTF. The V call is TRBV25-1, the J call TRBJ1-2; D ambiguous. CDR1 is MGHDK, CDR2 SYGVNS, per germline. The V and J ends lost 0 bases and 6 bases respectively, with 8 bases between them. The CDR3 covers 13 residues.

The rearrangement links TRBV6-2 or TRBV6-3 to TRBJ2-1, with D perhaps being TRBD1 or TRBD2 (5 bases each). The CDR3 is made up of 16 amino acids. Trimming stripped 2 bases from V and 0 bases from J, with 11 bases between. CDR1 MNHEY and CDR2 SVGEGT come from the germline V gene. The CDR3 sequence: CASSYRGRSSYNEQFF. CDR3 coding DNA: TGTGCCAGCAGTTACAGGGGACGGAGCTCCTACAATGAGCAGTTCTTC.

This clonotype was seen more than once but under ten times. V usage is TRBV2 and J usage is TRBJ1-2, with D possibly TRBD1 on 6 matching bases. This CDR3 has 12 residues. Germline V gives CDR1 SNHLY, CDR2 FYNNEI. With 11 bases removed from V and 4 bases from J, the gap between germline ends came to 14 bases. The CDR3 nucleotides are TGTGCCCGAAATAGGGGGACCTATGGCTACACCTTC. Translation: CARNRGTYGYTF.